This T cell receptor (beta chain) emerged from a study of OX40 agonist ivuxolimab in advanced cancers. Study findings and constraints: Within 6 weeks, CD4+ and CD8+ blood T cells expanded clonally at 0.1 to 3.0 mg/kg. Antigen specificity remained undetermined for the expanded peripheral T cells. In CD8+ T cells, expanded clones were on average more numerous than in CD4+.

Notes on this clone: Its specificity is unknown.

Trimming at V came to 2 bases and at J to 3 bases, leaving 9 bases not matched to a gene. The CDR3 has 17 residues. Germline V gene data show CDR1 as SGHVS and CDR2 as FNYEAQ. The protocol was immunoSEQ multiplex PCR, while the TCRdb copy is restricted to in-frame clones and leaves out a portion. The data hold 70,000 to 75,000 clones, with just over 85% observed a single time. The sequence derives from an adult with an advanced solid tumor such as melanoma, head and neck, liver or kidney cancer. The sequences come from CD4+ or CD8+ T cells sorted from blood, collected in a trial of the OX40 agonist ivuxolimab. The chain links TRBV7-6 to TRBJ2-5; 10 bases match TRBD2. The CDR3 sequence is CASSLSLGAGGKETQYF. CDR3 nucleotide sequence: TGTGCCAGCAGCTTATCCCTTGGAGCGGGAGGGAAAGAGACCCAGTACTTC.